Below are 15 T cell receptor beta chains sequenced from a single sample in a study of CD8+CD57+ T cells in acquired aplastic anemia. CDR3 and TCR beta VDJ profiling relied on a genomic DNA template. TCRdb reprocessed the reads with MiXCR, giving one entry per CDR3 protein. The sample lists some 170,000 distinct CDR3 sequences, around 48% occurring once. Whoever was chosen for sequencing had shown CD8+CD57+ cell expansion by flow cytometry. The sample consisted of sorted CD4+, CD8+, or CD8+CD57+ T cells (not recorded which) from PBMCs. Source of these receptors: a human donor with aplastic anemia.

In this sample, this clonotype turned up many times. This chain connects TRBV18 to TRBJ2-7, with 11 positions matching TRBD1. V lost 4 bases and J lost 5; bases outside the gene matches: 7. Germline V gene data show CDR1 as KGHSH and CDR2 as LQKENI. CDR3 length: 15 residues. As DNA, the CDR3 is TGTGCCAGCTCACTTGGGACAGGGGGATTGGACGAGCAGTACTTC. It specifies CASSLGTGGLDEQYF.

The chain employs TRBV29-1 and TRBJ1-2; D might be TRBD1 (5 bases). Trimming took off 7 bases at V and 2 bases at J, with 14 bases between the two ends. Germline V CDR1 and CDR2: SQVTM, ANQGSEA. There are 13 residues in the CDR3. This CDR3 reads CSALMQGNYGYTF. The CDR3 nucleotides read TGCAGCGCCCTCATGCAGGGAAACTATGGCTACACCTTC.

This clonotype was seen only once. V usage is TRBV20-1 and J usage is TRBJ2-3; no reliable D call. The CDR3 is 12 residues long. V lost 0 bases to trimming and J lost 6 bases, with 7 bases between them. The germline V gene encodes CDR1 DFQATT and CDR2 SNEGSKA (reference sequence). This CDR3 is CSARERMDTQYF. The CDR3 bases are TGCAGTGCTAGAGAGCGGATGGATACGCAGTATTTT.

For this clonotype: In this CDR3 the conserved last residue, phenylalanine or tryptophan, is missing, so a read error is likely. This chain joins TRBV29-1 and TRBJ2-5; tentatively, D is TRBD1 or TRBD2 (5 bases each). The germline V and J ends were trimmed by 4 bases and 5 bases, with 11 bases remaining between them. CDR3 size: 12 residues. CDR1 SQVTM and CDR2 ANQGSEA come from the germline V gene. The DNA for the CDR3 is TGCAGCGTTGTTGGGTGGGGGGAGACCCAGTACCTC. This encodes CSVVGWGETQYL.

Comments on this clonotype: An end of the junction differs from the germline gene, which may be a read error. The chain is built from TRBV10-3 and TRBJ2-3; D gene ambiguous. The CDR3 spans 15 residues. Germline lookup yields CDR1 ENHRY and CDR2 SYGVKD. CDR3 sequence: CAISEFVASIDTQYF. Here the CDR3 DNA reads TGTGCCATCAGTGAGTTTGTGGCCAGCATAGATACGCAGTATTTT.

The CDR3 region has the DNA TGCAGTGCTAGAGATATAAGGCAGCAAGAGACCCAGTACTTC. It translates to CSARDIRQQETQYF. V usage is TRBV20-1 and J usage is TRBJ2-5; D is uncertain. V was cut by 0 bases and J by 2 bases, with 10 bases left in between. Germline loops: CDR1 DFQATT, CDR2 SNEGSKA (reference sequence). This CDR3 has 14 amino acids.

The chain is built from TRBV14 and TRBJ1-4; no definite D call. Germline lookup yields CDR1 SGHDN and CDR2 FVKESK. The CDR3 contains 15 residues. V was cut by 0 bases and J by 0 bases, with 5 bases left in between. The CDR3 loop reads CASSQEDATNEKLFF. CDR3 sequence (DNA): TGTGCCAGCAGCCAAGAAGATGCAACTAATGAAAAACTGTTTTTT.

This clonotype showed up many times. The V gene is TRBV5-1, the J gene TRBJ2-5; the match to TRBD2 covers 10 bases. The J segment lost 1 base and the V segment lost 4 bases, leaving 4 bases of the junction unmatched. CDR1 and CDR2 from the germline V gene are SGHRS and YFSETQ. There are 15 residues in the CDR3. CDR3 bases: TGCGCCAGCAGCGGGGGACTAGCGATCCAAGAGACCCAGTACTTC. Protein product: CASSGGLAIQETQYF.

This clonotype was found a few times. The CDR3 protein is CASSTQGAGELFF. The DNA of the CDR3 is TGTGCCAGTAGTACCCAGGGCGCCGGGGAGCTGTTTTTT. The chain combines TRBV19 with TRBJ2-2; D perhaps matches TRBD1 (5 bases). There are 13 residues in the CDR3. Deletions cut 4 bases from V and 6 bases from J, with 9 bases between. Germline CDR1 reads LNHDA; CDR2 reads SQIVND (reference sequence). The full variable domain, completed using reference TRBV19 and TRBJ2-2, is DGGITQSPKYLFRKEGQNVTLSCEQNLNHDAMYWYRQDPGQGLRLIYYSQIVNDFQKGDIAEGYSVSREKKESFPLTVTSAQKNPTAFYLCASSTQGAGELFFGEGSRLTVL.

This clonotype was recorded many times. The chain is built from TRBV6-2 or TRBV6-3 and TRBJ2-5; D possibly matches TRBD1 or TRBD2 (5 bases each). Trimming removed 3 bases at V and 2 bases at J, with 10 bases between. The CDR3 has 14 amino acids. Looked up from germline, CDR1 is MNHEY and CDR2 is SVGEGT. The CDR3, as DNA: TGTGCCAGCAGTTATCGGTGGGGGCAAGAGACCCAGTACTTC. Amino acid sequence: CASSYRWGQETQYF.

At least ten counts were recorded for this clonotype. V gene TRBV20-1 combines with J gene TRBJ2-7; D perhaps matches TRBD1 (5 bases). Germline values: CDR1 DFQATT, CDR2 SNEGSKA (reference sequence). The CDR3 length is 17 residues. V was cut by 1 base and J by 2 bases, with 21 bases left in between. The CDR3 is CSARAPPPPTVTYEQYF. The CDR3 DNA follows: TGCAGTGCTAGAGCCCCCCCGCCTCCGACAGTCACCTACGAGCAGTACTTC.

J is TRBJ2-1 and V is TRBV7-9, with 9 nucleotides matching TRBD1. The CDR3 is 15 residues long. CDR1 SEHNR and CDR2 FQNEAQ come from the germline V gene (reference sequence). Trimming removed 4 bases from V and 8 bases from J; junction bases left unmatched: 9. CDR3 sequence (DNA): TGTGCCAGCAGCTCCGGGACAGGGACAATCGATGAGCAGTTCTTC. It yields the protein CASSSGTGTIDEQFF.

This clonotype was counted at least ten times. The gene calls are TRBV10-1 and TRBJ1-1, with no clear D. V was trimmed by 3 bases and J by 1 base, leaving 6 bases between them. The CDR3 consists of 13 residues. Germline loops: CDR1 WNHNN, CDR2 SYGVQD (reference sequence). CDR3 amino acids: CASSDAGNTEAFF. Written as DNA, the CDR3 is TGCGCCAGCAGTGATGCAGGGAACACTGAAGCTTTCTTT.

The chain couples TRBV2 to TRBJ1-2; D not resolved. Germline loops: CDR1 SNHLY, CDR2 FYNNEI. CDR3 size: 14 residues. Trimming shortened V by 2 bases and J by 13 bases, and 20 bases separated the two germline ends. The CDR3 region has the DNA TGTGCCAGCAGTGAAAACGGCGCGGGCTATGACTGCACCTTC. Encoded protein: CASSENGAGYDCTF. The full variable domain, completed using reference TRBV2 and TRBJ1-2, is EPEVTQTPSHQVTQMGQEVILRCVPISNHLYFYWYRQILGQKVEFLVSFYNNEISEKSEIFDDQFSVERPDGSNFTLKIRSTKLEDSAMYFCASSENGAGYDCTFGSGTRLTVV.

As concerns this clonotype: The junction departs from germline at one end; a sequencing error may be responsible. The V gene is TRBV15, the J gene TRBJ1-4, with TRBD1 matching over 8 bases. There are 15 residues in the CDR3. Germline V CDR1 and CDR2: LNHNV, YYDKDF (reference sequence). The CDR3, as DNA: TGTGCCACCAGCAGGCCGACAGGGGATAATGGAAAACTGTTTTTT. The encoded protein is CATSRPTGDNGKLFF.